This T cell receptor (beta chain) was observed in a study of blood T cell repertoires in COVID-19. Here immunoSEQ multiplex PCR was the method, and the copy in TCRdb shows in-frame clones only, minus some. Of roughly 94,000 clones detected, 84% appear once; the ten largest clones hold roughly 25%. The CDR3 runs to 17 residues. V was trimmed by 0 bases and J by 6 bases, leaving 18 bases between them. Germline loops: CDR1 LGHNA, CDR2 YNFKEQ. This clone was counted a single time. The chain joins TRBV4-2 to TRBJ1-5, with D perhaps TRBD1 (5 bases). The sequence derives from a man between 60 and 75 years old with acute or convalescent COVID-19. Sequenced material: peripheral blood. In DNA form, the CDR3 reads TGTGCCAGCAGCCAAGATCCGCAGGGTAGCTTTAGTCAGCCCCAGCATTTT. This sequence encodes CASSQDPQGSFSQPQHF.